Each of the 9 T cell receptor beta chains below was sequenced from the same sample in a study of blood T cells in healthy people across ages. Primed by a sample-barcoded 5' primer and a J-beta primer mix, a second PCR proceeded for 7 to 11 cycles. TCRdb processed the 5' RACE reads anew with MiXCR; each CDR3 protein has one entry. The sample has around 620,000 distinct CDR3 sequences, 27% seen once. Sequenced: blood. The receptor set was obtained from a woman between 65 and 79 years old in good health.

This clonotype was detected many times. CDR3 sequence reads: CAISVWGEETQYF. The CDR3 DNA is TGTGCCATCAGTGTATGGGGGGAAGAGACCCAGTACTTC. The chain employs TRBV10-3 and TRBJ2-5; possibly TRBD2 for D (6 bases). The length of the CDR3 is 13 residues. The germline gives CDR1 ENHRY, CDR2 SYGVKD. V dropped 4 bases and J dropped 3 bases, with 9 bases sitting between them.

Concerning this clonotype: Because it lacks the conserved phenylalanine or tryptophan at the end, this CDR3 is likely a read error. This chain connects TRBV4-3 to TRBJ1-1; the D gene is possibly TRBD1 (6 bases). There are 14 residues in the CDR3. Germline CDR1 reads LGHNA; CDR2 reads YSLEER. V lost 2 bases and J lost 6, with 13 bases in between. CDR3 in DNA: TGCGCCAGCAGCCAAATACAGGGAGCAGCTGAAGCTTTCCTT. It encodes CASSQIQGAAEAFL.

The rearrangement uses TRBV7-9 and TRBJ1-2; D is uncertain. The CDR3 contains 13 residues. CDR1 SEHNR and CDR2 FQNEAQ come from the germline V gene (reference sequence). With 4 bases removed from V and 8 bases from J, the gap between germline ends came to 14 bases. CDR3 in DNA: TGTGCCAGCAGCTACTCGGACCCCCGGGGCTACACCTTC. Protein sequence: CASSYSDPRGYTF.

This clonotype was seen a handful of times. CDR3 nucleotide sequence: TGTGCCAGCAGCGTAGACAGCTCCTACAATGAGCAGTTCTTC. This translates into CASSVDSSYNEQFF. The V and J genes are TRBV9 and TRBJ2-1; D gene unclear. CDR3 length: 14 residues. Trimming pared 0 bases from V and 0 bases from J, leaving 4 bases between. Per germline, CDR1 SGDLS and CDR2 YYNGEE.

V gene TRBV21-1 combines with J gene TRBJ2-7; the table's D call of TRBD1 was not tested on the DNA. TRBV21-1 is a pseudogene locus. The CDR3 runs to 12 residues. The CDR3: CARSRGGYEQYF. DNA of the CDR3: TGTGCCAGATCGAGGGGCGGGTACGAGCAGTACTTC.

The chain uses TRBV5-1 and TRBJ2-5; no definite D call. Germline values: CDR1 SGHRS, CDR2 YFSETQ. The V end lost 2 bases, the J end lost 2 bases, and 10 bases lay between the germline ends. The CDR3 sequence is 14 residues long. CDR3 protein: CASSLASIQETQYF. CDR3 nucleotide sequence: TGCGCCAGCAGCTTAGCGTCTATTCAAGAGACCCAGTACTTC.

This clonotype has at least ten counts. The V call is TRBV7-9, the J call TRBJ1-4; the D gene is possibly TRBD1 (6 bases). Germline V gene data show CDR1 as SEHNR and CDR2 as FQNEAQ (reference sequence). Trimming stripped 4 bases from V and 8 bases from J, with 20 bases between. The CDR3 spans 16 residues. The CDR3 spells CASSSPGQPKYEKLFF. The CDR3 DNA reads as TGTGCCAGCAGCTCCCCGGGACAACCGAAGTACGAAAAACTGTTTTTT.

This clonotype was seen a handful of times. The rearrangement joins TRBV20-1 to TRBJ1-4; 8 nucleotides line up with TRBD1. Germline V gene data show CDR1 as DFQATT and CDR2 as SNEGSKA (reference sequence). J gave up 6 bases and V 3 bases, and 6 bases lay outside the gene matches. The length of the CDR3 is 14 residues. The CDR3 DNA sequence: TGCAGTGCTAGGCGGGACAGGTTGGATGAAAAACTGTTTTTT. Translated, it gives CSARRDRLDEKLFF.

This clonotype appeared a few times. The chain employs TRBV6-4 and TRBJ2-1; 8 bases map to TRBD2. CDR3 size: 15 residues. CDR1 is MRHNA and CDR2 is SNTAGT in the germline V gene. The V segment lost 5 bases and the J segment 10 bases; nucleotides outside the gene matches: 13. As DNA, the CDR3 is TGTGCCAGCAGTTTACGCCGCGGGGGGCCACAGGAGCAGTTCTTC. Amino acid sequence: CASSLRRGGPQEQFF.